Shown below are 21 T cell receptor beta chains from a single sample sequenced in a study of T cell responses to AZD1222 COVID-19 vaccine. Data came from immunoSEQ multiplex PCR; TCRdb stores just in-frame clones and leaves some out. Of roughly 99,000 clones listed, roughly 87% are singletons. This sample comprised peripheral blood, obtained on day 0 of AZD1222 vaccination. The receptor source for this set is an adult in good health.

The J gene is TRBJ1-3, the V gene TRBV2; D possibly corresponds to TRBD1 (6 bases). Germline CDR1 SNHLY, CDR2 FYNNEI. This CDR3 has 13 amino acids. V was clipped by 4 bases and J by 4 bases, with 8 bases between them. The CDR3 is CASSGTEGNTIYF. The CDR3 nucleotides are TGTGCCAGCAGTGGGACAGAAGGAAACACCATATATTTT.

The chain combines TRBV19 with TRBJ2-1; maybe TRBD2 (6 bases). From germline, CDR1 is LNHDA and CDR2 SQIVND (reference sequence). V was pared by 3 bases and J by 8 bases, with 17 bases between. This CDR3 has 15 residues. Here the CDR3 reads CASSMGGLTHDEQFF. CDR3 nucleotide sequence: TGTGCCAGTAGTATGGGGGGACTTACTCATGATGAGCAGTTCTTC.

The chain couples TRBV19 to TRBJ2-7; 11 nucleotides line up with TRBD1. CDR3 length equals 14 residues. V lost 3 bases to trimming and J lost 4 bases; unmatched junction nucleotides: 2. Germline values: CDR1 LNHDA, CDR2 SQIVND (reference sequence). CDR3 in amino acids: CASSMGDRGYEQYF. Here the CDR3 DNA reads TGTGCCAGTAGTATGGGGGACAGGGGGTACGAGCAGTACTTC.

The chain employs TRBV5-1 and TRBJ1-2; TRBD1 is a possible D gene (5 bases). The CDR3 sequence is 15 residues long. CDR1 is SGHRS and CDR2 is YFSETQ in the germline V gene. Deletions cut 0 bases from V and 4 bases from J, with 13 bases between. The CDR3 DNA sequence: TGCGCCAGCAGCTTGGCCCGGGGGAGAGGCTATGGCTACACCTTC. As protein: CASSLARGRGYGYTF.

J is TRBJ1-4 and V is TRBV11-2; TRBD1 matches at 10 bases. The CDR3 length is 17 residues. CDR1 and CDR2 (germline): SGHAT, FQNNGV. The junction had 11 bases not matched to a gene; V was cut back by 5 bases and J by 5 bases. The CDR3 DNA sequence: TGTGCCAGCAGCAGAGCCGGGACAGGGGACGGAAATGAAAAACTGTTTTTT. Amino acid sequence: CASSRAGTGDGNEKLFF.

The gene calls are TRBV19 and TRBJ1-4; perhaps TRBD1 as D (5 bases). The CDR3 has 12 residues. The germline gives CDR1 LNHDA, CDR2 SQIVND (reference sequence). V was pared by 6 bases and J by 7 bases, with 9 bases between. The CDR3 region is CASRRGGEKLFF. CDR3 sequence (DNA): TGTGCCAGTAGGAGGGGTGGTGAAAAACTGTTTTTT.

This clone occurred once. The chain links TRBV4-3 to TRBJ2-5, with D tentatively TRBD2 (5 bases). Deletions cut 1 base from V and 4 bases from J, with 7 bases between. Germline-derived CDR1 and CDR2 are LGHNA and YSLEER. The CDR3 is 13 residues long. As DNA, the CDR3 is TGCGCCAGCAGCCAAGGACTATTAGAGACCCAGTACTTC. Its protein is CASSQGLLETQYF.

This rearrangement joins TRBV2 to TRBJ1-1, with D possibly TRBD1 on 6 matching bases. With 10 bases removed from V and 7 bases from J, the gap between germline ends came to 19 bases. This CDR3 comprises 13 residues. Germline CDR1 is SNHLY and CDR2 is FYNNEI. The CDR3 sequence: CAIITGRGGEAFF. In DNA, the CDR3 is TGTGCCATAATAACAGGGAGAGGGGGTGAAGCTTTCTTT.

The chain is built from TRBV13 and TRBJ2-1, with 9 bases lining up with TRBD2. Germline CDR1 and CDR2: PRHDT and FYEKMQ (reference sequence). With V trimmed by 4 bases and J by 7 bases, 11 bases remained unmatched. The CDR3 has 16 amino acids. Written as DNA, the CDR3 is TGTGCCAGCAGCTATAGCGGGCGGGGGGGCCGTAATGAGCAGTTCTTC. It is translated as CASSYSGRGGRNEQFF.

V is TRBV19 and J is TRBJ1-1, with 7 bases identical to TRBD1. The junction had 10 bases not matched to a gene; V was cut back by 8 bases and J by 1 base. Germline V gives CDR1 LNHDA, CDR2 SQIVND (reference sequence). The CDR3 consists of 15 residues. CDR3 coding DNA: TGTGCCAGTCTCACACTGACAGGGAGGAACACTGAAGCTTTCTTT. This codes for CASLTLTGRNTEAFF.

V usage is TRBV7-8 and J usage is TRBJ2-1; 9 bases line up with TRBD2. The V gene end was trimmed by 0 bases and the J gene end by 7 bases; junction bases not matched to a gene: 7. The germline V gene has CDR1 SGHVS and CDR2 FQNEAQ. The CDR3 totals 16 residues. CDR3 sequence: CASSLANSGRGNEQFF. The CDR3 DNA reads TGTGCCAGCAGCTTAGCTAATAGCGGGAGAGGTAATGAGCAGTTCTTC.

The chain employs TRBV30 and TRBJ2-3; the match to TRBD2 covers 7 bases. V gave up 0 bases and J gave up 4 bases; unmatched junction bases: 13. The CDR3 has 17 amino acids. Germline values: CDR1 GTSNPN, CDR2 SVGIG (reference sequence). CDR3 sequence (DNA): TGTGCCTGGAGTGTACCGGAGACTAGCCGCGGGGCAGATACGCAGTATTTT. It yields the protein CAWSVPETSRGADTQYF.

The CDR3 sequence is CASSTGSGYQPQHF. CDR3 nucleotide sequence: TGTGCCAGCAGCACAGGGTCGGGTTATCAGCCCCAGCATTTT. The chain uses TRBV7-9 and TRBJ1-5; a possible D gene is TRBD1 (6 bases). Trimming cost V 5 bases and J 5 bases, with 13 bases left between them. This CDR3 is 14 amino acids long. Per germline, CDR1 SEHNR and CDR2 FQNEAQ (reference sequence).

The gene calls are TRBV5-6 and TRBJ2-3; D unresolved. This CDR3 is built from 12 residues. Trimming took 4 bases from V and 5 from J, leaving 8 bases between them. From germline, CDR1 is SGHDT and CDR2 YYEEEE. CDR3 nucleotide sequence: TGTGCCAGCAGCCCCGGCGGAGATACGCAGTATTTT. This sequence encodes CASSPGGDTQYF.

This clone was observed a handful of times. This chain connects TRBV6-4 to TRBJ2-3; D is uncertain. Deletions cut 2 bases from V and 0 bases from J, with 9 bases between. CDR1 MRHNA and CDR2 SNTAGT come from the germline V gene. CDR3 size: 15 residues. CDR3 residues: CASSDGVQSTDTQYF. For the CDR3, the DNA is TGTGCCAGCAGTGACGGGGTACAGAGCACAGATACGCAGTATTTT.

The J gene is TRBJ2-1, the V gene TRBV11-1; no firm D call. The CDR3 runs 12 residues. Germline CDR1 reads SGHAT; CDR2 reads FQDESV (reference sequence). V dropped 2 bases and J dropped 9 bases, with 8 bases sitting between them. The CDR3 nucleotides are TGTGCCAGCAGCTTACAACCTACTGAGCAGTTCTTC. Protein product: CASSLQPTEQFF. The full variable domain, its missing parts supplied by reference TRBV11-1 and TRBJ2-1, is EAEVAQSPRYKITEKSQAVAFWCDPISGHATLYWYRQILGQGPELLVQFQDESVVDDSQLPKDRFSAERLKGVDSTLKIQPAELGDSAMYLCASSLQPTEQFFGPGTRLTVL.

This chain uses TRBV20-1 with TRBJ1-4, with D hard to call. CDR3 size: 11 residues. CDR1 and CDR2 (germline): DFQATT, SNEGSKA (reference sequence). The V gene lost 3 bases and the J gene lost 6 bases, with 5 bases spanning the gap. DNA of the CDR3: TGCAGTGCTAGGGGCCATGAAAAACTGTTTTTT. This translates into CSARGHEKLFF.

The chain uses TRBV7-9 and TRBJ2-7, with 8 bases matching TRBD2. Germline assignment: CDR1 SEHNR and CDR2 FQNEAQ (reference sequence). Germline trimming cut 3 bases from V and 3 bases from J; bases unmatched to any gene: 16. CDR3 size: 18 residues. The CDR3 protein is CASSFTRTSLDGIYEQYF. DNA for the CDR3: TGTGCCAGCAGCTTTACAAGGACTAGCCTTGACGGGATCTACGAGCAGTACTTC.

The CDR3 sequence: CASSLDVSGYTEAFF. The CDR3 DNA follows: TGCGCCAGCAGCTTGGACGTGTCCGGGTACACTGAAGCTTTCTTT. The chain couples TRBV5-1 to TRBJ1-1; no reliable D call. Trimming took 0 bases from V and 3 from J, leaving 12 bases between them. The CDR3 is 15 residues long. CDR1 is SGHRS and CDR2 is YFSETQ in the germline V gene.

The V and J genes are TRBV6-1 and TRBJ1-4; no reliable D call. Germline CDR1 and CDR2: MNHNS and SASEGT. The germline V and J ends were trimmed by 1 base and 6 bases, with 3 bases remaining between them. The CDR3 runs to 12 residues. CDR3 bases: TGTGCCAGCAGTGAAGAATATGAAAAACTGTTTTTT. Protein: CASSEEYEKLFF.

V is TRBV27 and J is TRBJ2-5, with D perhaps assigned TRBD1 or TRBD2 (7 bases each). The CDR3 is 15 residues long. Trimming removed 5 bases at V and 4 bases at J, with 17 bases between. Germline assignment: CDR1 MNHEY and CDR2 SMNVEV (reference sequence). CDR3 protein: CASSQMQGGRETQYF. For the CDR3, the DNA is TGTGCCAGCAGTCAAATGCAGGGGGGGAGAGAGACCCAGTACTTC.